These T cell receptor beta chains were read from a single sample in a study of blood T cell repertoires in COVID-19. Sequencing was performed with immunoSEQ multiplex PCR; in TCRdb, only in-frame clones are kept and a portion is missing. The sample contains tens of thousands of clones, 78% of which appear only once. Input material: peripheral blood. The receptors were gathered from a man aged 65-85 years with acute or convalescent COVID-19. The CDR3 runs from the conserved cysteine through the conserved F or W. A D gene is named only where the DNA matches it firmly. Not all rows give a size; the values are once, few, many and, for expanded clones, a class.

d_gene	abundance	j_gene	v_gene	CDR3aa	CDR3nt
-	-	TRBJ1-5	TRBV18	CASSPSRDNQPQHF	TGTGCCAGCTCACCTTCCCGGGATAATCAGCCCCAGCATTTT
-	-	TRBJ1-2	TRBV15	CATSREFLYGYTF	TGTGCCACCAGCAGGGAGTTCCTCTATGGCTACACCTTC
TRBD1	-	TRBJ2-7	TRBV5-6	CASSRQGGYEQYF	TGTGCCAGCAGCCGACAGGGGGGCTACGAGCAGTACTTC
TRBD1	-	TRBJ2-3	TRBV9	CASSSHMGGTGGRIDTQYF	TGTGCCAGCAGCTCACATATGGGTGGGACAGGGGGAAGGATAGATACGCAGTATTTT
-	-	TRBJ1-3	TRBV7-8	CASSLAAGGKYSGNTIYF	TGTGCCAGCAGCTTAGCGGCGGGGGGAAAATACTCTGGAAACACCATATATTTT
TRBD2	once	TRBJ2-7	TRBV13	CASSLVKSSGRANTYEQYF	TGTGCCAGCAGCTTAGTAAAGAGTAGCGGGAGGGCCAATACATACGAGCAGTACTTC
-	-	TRBJ1-6	TRBV5-6	CASSLNNRLYSPLRF	TGTGCCAGCAGCTTGAACAACAGGCTGTACTCACCCCTCCGCTTT
TRBD1	-	TRBJ2-4	TRBV5-1	CASSSALTGVSIQYF	TGCGCCAGCAGCTCCGCCCTCACAGGGGTCTCAATTCAGTACTTC
-	-	TRBJ1-4	TRBV30	CAWSAGGGPEKLFF	TGTGCCTGGAGTGCCGGGGGGGGGCCGGAAAAACTGTTTTTT
TRBD1	-	TRBJ2-3	TRBV10-1	CASSGGTASTDTQYF	TGCGCCAGCAGTGGTGGGACAGCCTCCACAGATACGCAGTATTTT
TRBD1	-	TRBJ2-1	TRBV25-1	CASSVAGGNEQFF	TGTGCCAGCAGTGTTGCAGGGGGCAATGAGCAGTTCTTC
TRBD1	-	TRBJ1-5	TRBV6-2/TRBV6-3	CASSYIRQGASQPQHF	TGTGCCAGCAGTTACATCCGCCAGGGGGCAAGCCAGCCCCAGCATTTT
TRBD2	-	TRBJ2-1	TRBV5-5	CASSFLAGGNNEQFF	TGTGCCAGCAGCTTTCTAGCGGGAGGGAACAATGAGCAGTTCTTC
TRBD2	-	TRBJ2-3	TRBV7-9	CASSLELAAKKDTQYF	TGTGCCAGCAGCTTAGAACTAGCGGCGAAAAAAGATACGCAGTATTTT
-	-	TRBJ2-1	TRBV28	CASRSIGLAPSILFF	TGTGCCAGCAGATCCATCGGGTTAGCTCCCTCAATATTGTTCTTC
-	-	TRBJ1-1	TRBV19	CASKREPEAFF	TGTGCCAGTAAGCGGGAACCTGAAGCTTTCTTT
TRBD1	-	TRBJ1-2	TRBV11-2	CASRQQGWEMGYTF	TGTGCCAGCAGACAACAGGGGTGGGAAATGGGCTACACCTTC
-	-	TRBJ1-2	TRBV5-8	CASSFLETIHYGYTF	TGTGCCAGCAGCTTCTTAGAGACAATCCACTATGGCTACACCTTC
TRBD2	-	TRBJ2-5	TRBV9	CASSREGTRGGETQYF	TGTGCCAGCAGCAGAGAGGGGACTAGGGGAGGTGAGACCCAGTACTTC
-	-	TRBJ1-1	TRBV10-3	CATEGGDTEAFF	TGTGCCACTGAGGGGGGGGACACTGAAGCTTTCTTT
-	-	TRBJ1-4	TRBV29-1	CSVEDWDGGREKLFF	TGCAGCGTTGAAGATTGGGACGGAGGGCGGGAAAAACTGTTTTTT
TRBD2	-	TRBJ2-3	TRBV14	CASTATSGTGNTQYF	TGTGCCAGCACCGCGACTAGCGGGACCGGGAATACGCAGTATTTT
-	few	TRBJ1-2	TRBV7-9	CASSPDPGYGYTF	TGTGCCAGCAGCCCCGACCCGGGGTATGGCTACACCTTC
TRBD1	few	TRBJ1-6	TRBV12-3/TRBV12-4	CASGTGSSSPLHF	TGTGCCAGCGGGACAGGGAGTAGTTCACCCCTCCACTTT
TRBD1	-	TRBJ2-7	TRBV6-5	CASSRGTGSYEQYF	TGTGCCAGCAGTCGTGGGACAGGGTCCTACGAGCAGTACTTC
-	few	TRBJ2-7	TRBV6-1	CASSEARVLGYEQYF	TGTGCCAGCAGTGAAGCGCGGGTGTTGGGATACGAGCAGTACTTC
-	-	TRBJ2-7	TRBV4-3	CASSQGSGTGFTYEQYF	TGCGCCAGCAGCCAGGGATCGGGAACAGGGTTCACCTACGAGCAGTACTTC
-	-	TRBJ2-4	TRBV19	CASSLKAPEDQYF	TGTGCCAGTAGCCTTAAGGCCCCGGAGGATCAGTACTTC
-	-	TRBJ1-4	TRBV15	CATSREKGSNEKLFF	TGTGCCACCAGCAGAGAAAAGGGGTCTAATGAAAAACTGTTTTTT
TRBD2	-	TRBJ2-7	TRBV5-1	CASSSLGSREGEQYF	TGCGCCAGCAGCTCGTTAGGGTCTAGGGAGGGCGAGCAGTACTTC
-	-	TRBJ1-2	TRBV3-1/TRBV3-2	CASSQGRIRYGYTF	TGTGCCAGCAGCCAGGGCAGGATTCGTTATGGCTACACCTTC
TRBD2	-	TRBJ2-2	TRBV9	CASSVGTSGGDTGELFF	TGTGCCAGCAGCGTTGGGACTAGCGGGGGCGACACCGGGGAGCTGTTTTTT
TRBD2	-	TRBJ2-1	TRBV5-8	CASSLGGGANEQFF	TGTGCCAGCAGCTTGGGCGGGGGGGCCAATGAGCAGTTCTTC
-	-	TRBJ2-1	TRBV27	CASSLTGISSYNEQFF	TGTGCCAGCAGTTTAACCGGGATTAGCTCCTACAATGAGCAGTTCTTC
TRBD2	-	TRBJ2-1	TRBV7-8	CASSLGEGEGYNEQFF	TGTGCCAGCAGCTTAGGGGAGGGAGAAGGGTACAATGAGCAGTTCTTC
-	-	TRBJ1-2	TRBV9	CASSVEAGQTYGYTF	TGTGCCAGCAGCGTAGAAGCGGGGCAGACCTATGGCTACACCTTC
TRBD1	-	TRBJ1-5	TRBV10-1	CDLKCRDREIGQPQHF	TGCGACCTAAAATGTCGGGACAGGGAAATCGGACAGCCCCAGCATTTT